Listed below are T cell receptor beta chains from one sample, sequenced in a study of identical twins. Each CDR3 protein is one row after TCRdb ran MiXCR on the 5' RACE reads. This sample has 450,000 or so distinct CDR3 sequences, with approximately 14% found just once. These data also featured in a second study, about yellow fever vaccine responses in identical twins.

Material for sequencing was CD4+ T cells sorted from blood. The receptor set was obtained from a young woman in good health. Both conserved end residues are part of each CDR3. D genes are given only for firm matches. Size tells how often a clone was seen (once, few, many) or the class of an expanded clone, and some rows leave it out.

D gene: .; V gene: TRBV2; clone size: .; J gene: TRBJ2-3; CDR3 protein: CASCRDSADTQYF; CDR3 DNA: TGTGCCTCCTGCCGGGACTCGGCAGATACGCAGTATTTT
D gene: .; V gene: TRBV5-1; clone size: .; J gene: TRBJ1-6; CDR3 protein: CASSLNLNSPLHF; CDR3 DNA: TGCGCCAGCAGCTTGAATCTTAATTCACCCCTCCACTTT
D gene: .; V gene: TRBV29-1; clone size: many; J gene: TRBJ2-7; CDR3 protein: CSVADRPYEQYF; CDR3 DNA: TGCAGCGTGGCGGACAGACCCTACGAGCAGTACTTC
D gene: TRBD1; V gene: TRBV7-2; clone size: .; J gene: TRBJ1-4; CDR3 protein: CASSPTRQGAKFF; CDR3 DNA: TGTGCCAGCAGCCCAACCAGACAGGGGGCAAAGTTTTTT
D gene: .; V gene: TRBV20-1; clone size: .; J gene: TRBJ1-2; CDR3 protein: CSARPTGRIAYGYTF; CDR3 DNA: TGCAGTGCTAGACCTACCGGGAGAATCGCCTATGGCTACACCTTC
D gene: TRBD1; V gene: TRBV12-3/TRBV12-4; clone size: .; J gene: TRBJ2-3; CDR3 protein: CASSTTGITDTQYF; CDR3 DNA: TGTGCCAGCAGTACGACAGGGATCACAGATACGCAGTATTTT
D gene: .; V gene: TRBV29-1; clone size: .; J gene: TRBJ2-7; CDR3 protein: CSALLPGGLYEQYF; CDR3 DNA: TGCAGCGCGTTGCTCCCCGGGGGTCTTTACGAGCAGTACTTC
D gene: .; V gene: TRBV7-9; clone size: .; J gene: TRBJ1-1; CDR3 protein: CASSLVREGEAFF; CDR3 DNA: TGTGCCAGCAGCTTAGTCAGGGAAGGAGAAGCTTTCTTT
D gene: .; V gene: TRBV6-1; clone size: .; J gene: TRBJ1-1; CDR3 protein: CASSPSVNTEAFF; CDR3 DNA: TGTGCCAGCAGTCCGTCTGTGAACACTGAAGCTTTCTTT
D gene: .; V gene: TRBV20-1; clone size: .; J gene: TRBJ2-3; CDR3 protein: CSASVRGAFSTDTQYF; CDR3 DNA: TGCAGTGCTAGCGTCAGGGGGGCTTTCAGCACAGATACGCAGTATTTT
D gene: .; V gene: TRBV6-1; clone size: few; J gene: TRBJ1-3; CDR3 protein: CASRRGMYSGNTIYF; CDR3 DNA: TGTGCCAGCAGGCGGGGGATGTACTCTGGAAACACCATATATTTT
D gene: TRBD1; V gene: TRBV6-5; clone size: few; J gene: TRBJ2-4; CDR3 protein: CASSYSRGGENIQYF; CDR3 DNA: TGTGCCAGCAGTTACTCGAGAGGGGGCGAGAACATTCAGTACTTC
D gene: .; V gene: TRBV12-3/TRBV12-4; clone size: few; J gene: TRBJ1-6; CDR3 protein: CASSLQRNSPLHF; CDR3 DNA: TGTGCCAGCAGTTTACAACGTAATTCACCCCTCCACTTT
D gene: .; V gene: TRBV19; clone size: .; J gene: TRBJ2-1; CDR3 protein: CASRTRGGSTEQFF; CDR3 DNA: TGTGCCAGCCGGACCAGGGGAGGTAGCACTGAGCAGTTCTTC
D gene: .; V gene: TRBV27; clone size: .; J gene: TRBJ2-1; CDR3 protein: CATGGGLGGDEQFF; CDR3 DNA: TGTGCCACAGGAGGGGGGCTCGGGGGCGATGAGCAGTTCTTC